The TCR beta chain described here comes from a study of tumor and adjacent non-tumor tissue in lung cancer. The wider study: Histology: about a dozen adenocarcinoma, a couple of squamous cell carcinoma, 1 small cell lung cancer. Study results and caveats: Tumor repertoires had a smaller top 100 clone share than normal lung.

No cell sorting was done before RNA was extracted from the tissue. Three rounds of nested PCR, following a modified ARM-PCR protocol, produced the TCRbeta library. Via MiXCR, TCRdb re-called the multiplex PCR reads, giving one row per CDR3 protein. The table has tens of thousands of distinct CDR3 sequences, just over 65% seen once. The CDR3 totals 16 residues. Germline V gives CDR1 DFQATT, CDR2 SNEGSKA (reference sequence). About this clonotype itself: Its specificity is unknown. The junction does not match germline at one end; this may be a read error.

What was sequenced was lung tumor tissue. The chain has TRBV20-1 and TRBJ1-5; 10 positions agree with TRBD1. The sequence was obtained from a man aged 60 to 75 with non-small cell lung cancer. CDR3 in DNA: TGTAGTGCTAGAGAGCCGACAGGGGGCTACAATCAGCCCAAGCATTTT. This sequence encodes CSAREPTGGYNQPKHF.